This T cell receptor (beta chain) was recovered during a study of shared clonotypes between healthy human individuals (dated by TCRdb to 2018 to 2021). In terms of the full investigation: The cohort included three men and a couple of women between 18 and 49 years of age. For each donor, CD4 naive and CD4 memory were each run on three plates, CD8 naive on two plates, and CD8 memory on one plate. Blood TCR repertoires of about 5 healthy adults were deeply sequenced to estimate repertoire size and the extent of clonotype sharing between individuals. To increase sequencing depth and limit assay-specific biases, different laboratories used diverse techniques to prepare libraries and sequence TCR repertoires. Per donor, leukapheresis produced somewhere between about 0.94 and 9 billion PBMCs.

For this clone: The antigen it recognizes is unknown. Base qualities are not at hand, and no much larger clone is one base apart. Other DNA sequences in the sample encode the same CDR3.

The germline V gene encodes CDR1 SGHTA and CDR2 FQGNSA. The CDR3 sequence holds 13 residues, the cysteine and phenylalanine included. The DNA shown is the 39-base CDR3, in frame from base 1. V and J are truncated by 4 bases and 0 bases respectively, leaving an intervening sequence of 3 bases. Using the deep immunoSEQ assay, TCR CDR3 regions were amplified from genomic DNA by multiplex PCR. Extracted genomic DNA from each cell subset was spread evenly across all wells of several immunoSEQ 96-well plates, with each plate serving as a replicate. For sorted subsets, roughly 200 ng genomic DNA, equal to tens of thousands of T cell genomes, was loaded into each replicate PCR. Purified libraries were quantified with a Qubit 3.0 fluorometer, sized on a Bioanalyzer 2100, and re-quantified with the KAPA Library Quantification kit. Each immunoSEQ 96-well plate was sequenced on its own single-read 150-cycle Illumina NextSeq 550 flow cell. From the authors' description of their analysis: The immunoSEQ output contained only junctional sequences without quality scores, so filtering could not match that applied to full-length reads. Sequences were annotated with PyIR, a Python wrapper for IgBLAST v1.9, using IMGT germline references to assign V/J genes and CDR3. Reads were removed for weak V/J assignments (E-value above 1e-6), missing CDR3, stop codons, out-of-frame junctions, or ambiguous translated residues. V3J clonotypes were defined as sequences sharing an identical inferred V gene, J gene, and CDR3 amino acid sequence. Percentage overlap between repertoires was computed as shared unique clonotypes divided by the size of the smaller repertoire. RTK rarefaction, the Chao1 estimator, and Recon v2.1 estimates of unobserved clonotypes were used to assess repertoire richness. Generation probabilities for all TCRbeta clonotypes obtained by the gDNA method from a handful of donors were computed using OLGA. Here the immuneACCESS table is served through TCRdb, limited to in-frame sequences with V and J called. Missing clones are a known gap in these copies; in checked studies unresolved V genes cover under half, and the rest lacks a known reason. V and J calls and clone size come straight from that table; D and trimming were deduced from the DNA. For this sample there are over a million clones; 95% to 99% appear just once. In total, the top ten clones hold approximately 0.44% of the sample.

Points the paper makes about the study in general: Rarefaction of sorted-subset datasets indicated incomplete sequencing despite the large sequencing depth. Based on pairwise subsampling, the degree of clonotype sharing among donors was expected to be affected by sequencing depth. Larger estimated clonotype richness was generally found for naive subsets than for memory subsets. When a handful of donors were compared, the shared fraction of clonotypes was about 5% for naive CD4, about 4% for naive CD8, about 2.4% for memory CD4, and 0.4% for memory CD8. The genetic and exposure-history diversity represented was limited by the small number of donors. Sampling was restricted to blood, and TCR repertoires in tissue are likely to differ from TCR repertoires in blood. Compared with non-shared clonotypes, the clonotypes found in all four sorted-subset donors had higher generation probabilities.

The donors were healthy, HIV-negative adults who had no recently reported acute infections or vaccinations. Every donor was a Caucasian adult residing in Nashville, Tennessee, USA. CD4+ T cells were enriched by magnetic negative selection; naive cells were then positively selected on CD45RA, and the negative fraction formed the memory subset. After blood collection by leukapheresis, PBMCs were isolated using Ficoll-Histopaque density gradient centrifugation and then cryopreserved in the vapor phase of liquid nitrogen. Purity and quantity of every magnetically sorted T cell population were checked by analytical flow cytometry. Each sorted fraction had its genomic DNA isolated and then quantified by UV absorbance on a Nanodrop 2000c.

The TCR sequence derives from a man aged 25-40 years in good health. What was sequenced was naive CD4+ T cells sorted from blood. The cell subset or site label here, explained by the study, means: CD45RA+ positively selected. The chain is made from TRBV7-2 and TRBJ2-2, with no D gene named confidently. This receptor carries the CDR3 CASSSSNTGELFF. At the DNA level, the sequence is TGTGCCAGCAGCTCGTCGAACACCGGGGAGCTGTTTTTT.